A selection of T cell receptor beta chains follows, all from one sample in a study of long-term antiretroviral therapy in people with HIV. Using immunoSEQ multiplex PCR, the repertoire was profiled, and TCRdb retains in-frame clones only, with some absent. The table has tens of thousands of clones, roughly three quarters seen once; the top ten hold around 11%. The source material was unsorted PBMCs, sampled 1.1 years before starting antiretroviral therapy. These receptors all stem from a woman between 40 and 50 years old with HIV. Each CDR3 is given with its conserved first and last residue. The D gene is left open where the match is weak. Only some rows state a clone size, as once, few, many or a class for expanded clones.

TRBV7-2,few,13,TRBJ2-7,NA,TGTGCCAGCAGTCCAAACGGGGCCTTCGAGCAGTACTTC,CASSPNGAFEQYF
TRBV9,once,13,TRBJ1-1,NA,TGTGCCAGCAGCTTACACGTCGGCACTGAAGCTTTCTTT,CASSLHVGTEAFF
TRBV19,once,13,TRBJ1-1,NA,TGTGCCAGCGATAGAGGGCCCAACACTGAAGCTTTCTTT,CASDRGPNTEAFF
TRBV7-2,NA,14,TRBJ1-1,NA,TGTGCCAGCAGCTTCGGCGCGGTAGATCCTGAAGCTTTCTTT,CASSFGAVDPEAFF
TRBV4-3,NA,15,TRBJ1-1,NA,TGCGCCAGCAGCCAAGATTCAGGGGTAAACACTGAAGCTTTCTTT,CASSQDSGVNTEAFF
TRBV6-1,once,17,TRBJ2-6,TRBD1,TGTGCCAGCAGTAAAGGGACAGGCCCGACTGGGGCCAACGTCCTGACTTTC,CASSKGTGPTGANVLTF
TRBV7-9,NA,12,TRBJ1-1,NA,TGTGCCAGCGCATACGGGAACACTGAAGCTTTCTTT,CASAYGNTEAFF
TRBV7-7,NA,14,TRBJ2-7,NA,TGTGCCAGCAGCTTAGGGCCTGCGGAGTACGAGCAGTACTTC,CASSLGPAEYEQYF
TRBV18,few,12,TRBJ2-7,NA,TGTGCCAGCTCACCAGAGAGGGTCGAGCAGTACTTC,CASSPERVEQYF
TRBV27,NA,14,TRBJ1-2,NA,TGTGCCAGCAGTCCCTCATCACTTAACTATGGCTACACCTTC,CASSPSSLNYGYTF
TRBV7-8,NA,13,TRBJ1-5,NA,TGTGCCAGCAGCTTAGACCGGAATCAGCCCCAGCATTTT,CASSLDRNQPQHF
TRBV4-3,NA,16,TRBJ2-1,TRBD2,TGCGCCAGCAGCCAAGATGTAGCGGGGGGCTACAATGAGCAGTTCTTC,CASSQDVAGGYNEQFF
TRBV29-1,NA,15,TRBJ2-3,TRBD2,TGCAGCGTTTCACTAGCGGGAGGGCCCTTAGATACGCAGTATTTT,CSVSLAGGPLDTQYF
TRBV12-5,few,15,TRBJ2-1,TRBD1,TGTGCTAGTGGTTTGGTGACAGGGGCCGGGGATGAGCAGTTCTTC,CASGLVTGAGDEQFF
TRBV6-4,NA,15,TRBJ2-5,NA,TGTGCCAGCAGTGACTCGAAGGGACTCCAAGAGACCCAGTACTTC,CASSDSKGLQETQYF
TRBV10-2,NA,14,TRBJ2-5,TRBD2,TGCGCCAGCACCCCCGTGATAGCGGGGGGGGACCAGTACTTC,CASTPVIAGGDQYF
TRBV7-8,once,14,TRBJ1-6,NA,TGTGCCAGCAGCCTCTGGACAGAGAATTCACCCCTCCACTTT,CASSLWTENSPLHF
TRBV10-2,NA,17,TRBJ2-1,TRBD2,TGCGCCAGCAGTGCCTGGGGGGGGCGGGAGGGCCAGGATGAGCAGTTCTTC,CASSAWGGREGQDEQFF
TRBV7-6,once,14,TRBJ1-1,NA,TGTGCCAGCACCCGTCACCTCCGAGGGACTGAAGCTTTCTTT,CASTRHLRGTEAFF
TRBV11-3,once,17,TRBJ2-7,NA,TGTGCCAGCAGCCCTCCGGGACAGGGAATAGCGGGGTACGAGCAGTACTTC,CASSPPGQGIAGYEQYF